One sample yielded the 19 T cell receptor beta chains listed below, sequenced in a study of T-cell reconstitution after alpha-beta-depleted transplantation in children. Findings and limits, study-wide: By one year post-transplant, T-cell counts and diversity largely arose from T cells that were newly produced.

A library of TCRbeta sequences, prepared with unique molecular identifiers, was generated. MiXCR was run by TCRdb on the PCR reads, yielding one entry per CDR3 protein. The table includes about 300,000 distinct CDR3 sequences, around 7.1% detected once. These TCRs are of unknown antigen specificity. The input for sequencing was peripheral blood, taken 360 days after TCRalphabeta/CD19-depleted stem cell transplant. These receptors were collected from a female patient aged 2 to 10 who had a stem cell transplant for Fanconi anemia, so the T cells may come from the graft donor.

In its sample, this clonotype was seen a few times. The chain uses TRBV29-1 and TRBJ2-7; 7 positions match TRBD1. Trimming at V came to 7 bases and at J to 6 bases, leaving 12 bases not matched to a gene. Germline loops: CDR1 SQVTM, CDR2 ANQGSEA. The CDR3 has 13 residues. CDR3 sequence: CSGETGRGSEQYF. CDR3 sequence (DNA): TGCAGCGGGGAGACAGGGAGAGGGAGCGAGCAGTACTTC.

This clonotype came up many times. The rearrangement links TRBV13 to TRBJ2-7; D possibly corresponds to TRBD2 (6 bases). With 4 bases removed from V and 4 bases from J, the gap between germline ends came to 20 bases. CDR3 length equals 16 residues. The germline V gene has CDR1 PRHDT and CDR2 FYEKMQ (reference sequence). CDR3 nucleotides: TGTGCCAGCAGCTCAATCGGCGGGACTCATGTATACGAGCAGTACTTC. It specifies CASSSIGGTHVYEQYF.

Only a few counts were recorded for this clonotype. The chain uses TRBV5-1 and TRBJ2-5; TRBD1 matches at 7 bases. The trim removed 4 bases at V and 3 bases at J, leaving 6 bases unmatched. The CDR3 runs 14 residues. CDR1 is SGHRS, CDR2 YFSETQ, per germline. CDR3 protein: CASSQGVGEETQYF. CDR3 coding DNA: TGCGCCAGCAGCCAGGGGGTTGGGGAAGAGACCCAGTACTTC.

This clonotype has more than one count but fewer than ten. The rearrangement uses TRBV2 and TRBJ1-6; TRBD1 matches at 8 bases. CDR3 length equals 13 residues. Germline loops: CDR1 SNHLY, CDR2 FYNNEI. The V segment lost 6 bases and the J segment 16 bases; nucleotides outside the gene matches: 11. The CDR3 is CASSRDRPFFLHF. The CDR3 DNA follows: TGTGCCAGCAGCCGGGACAGGCCCTTCTTTCTCCACTTT.

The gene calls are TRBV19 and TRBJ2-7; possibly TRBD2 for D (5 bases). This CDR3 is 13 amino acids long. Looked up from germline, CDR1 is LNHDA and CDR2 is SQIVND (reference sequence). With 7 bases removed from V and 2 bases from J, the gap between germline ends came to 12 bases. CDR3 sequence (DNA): TGTGCCAGTACCCCCGGGATCCCCTACGAGCAGTACTTC. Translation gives CASTPGIPYEQYF.

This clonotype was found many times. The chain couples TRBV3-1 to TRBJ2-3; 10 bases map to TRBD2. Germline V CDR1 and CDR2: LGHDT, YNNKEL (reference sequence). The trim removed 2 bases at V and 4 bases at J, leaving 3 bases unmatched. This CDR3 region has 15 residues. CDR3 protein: CASSQILAGADTQYF. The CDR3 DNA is TGTGCCAGCAGCCAAATCCTAGCGGGAGCAGATACGCAGTATTTT.

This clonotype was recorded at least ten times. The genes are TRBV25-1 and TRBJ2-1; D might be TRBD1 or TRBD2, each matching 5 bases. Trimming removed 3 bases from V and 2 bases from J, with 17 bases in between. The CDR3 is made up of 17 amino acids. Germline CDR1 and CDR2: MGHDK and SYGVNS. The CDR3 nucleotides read TGTGCCAGCAGTGACCCCCGGGACCATATTACCTACAATGAGCAGTTCTTC. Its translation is CASSDPRDHITYNEQFF.

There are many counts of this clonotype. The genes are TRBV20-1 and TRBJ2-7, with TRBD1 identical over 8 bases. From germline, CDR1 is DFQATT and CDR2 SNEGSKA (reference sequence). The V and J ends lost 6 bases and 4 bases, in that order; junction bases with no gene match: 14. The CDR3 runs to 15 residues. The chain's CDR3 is CSADRGETGGYEQYF. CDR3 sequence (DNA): TGCAGTGCAGATCGCGGGGAAACAGGGGGTTACGAGCAGTACTTC.

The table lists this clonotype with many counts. CDR3 nucleotide sequence: TGTGCCAGCAGCTTACAAATCACCGGGGAGCTGTTTTTT. Translating gives CASSLQITGELFF. The chain employs TRBV7-3 and TRBJ2-2; no firm D call. This CDR3 is 13 amino acids long. Trimming took 2 bases from V and 4 from J, leaving 5 bases between them. Germline lookup yields CDR1 SGHTA and CDR2 FQGTGA. The variable domain in full, with the rest retrieved from reference TRBV7-3 and TRBJ2-2, is GAGVSQTPSNKVTEKGKYVELRCDPISGHTALYWYRQSLGQGPEFLIYFQGTGAADDSGLPNDRFFAVRPEGSVSTLKIQRTERGDSAVYLCASSLQITGELFFGEGSRLTVL.

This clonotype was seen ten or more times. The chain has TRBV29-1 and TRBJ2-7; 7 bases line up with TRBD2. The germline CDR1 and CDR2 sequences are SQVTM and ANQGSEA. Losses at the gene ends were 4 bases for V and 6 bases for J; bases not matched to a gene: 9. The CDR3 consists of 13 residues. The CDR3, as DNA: TGCAGCGTTGTGGGGACTAACGACGCCGAGCAGTACTTC. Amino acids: CSVVGTNDAEQYF.

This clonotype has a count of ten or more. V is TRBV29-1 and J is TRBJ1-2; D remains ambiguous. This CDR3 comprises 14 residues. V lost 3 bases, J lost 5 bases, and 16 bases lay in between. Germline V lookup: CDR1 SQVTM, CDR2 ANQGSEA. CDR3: CSVDIPGGNYGYTF. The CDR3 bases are TGCAGCGTTGATATCCCAGGCGGCAATTATGGCTACACCTTC.

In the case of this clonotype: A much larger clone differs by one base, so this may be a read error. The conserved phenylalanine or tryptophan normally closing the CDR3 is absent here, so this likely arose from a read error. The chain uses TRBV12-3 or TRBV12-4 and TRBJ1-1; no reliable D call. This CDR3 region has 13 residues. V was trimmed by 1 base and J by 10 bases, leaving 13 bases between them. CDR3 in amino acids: CASSLGVGLGAFS. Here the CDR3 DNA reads TGTGCCAGCAGTTTAGGGGTAGGACTCGGAGCTTTCTCT.

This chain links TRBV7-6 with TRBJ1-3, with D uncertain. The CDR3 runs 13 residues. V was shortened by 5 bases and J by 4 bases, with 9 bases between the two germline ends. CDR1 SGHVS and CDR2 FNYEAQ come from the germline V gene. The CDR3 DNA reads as TGTGCCAGCAGCCCAAACGTCGGAAACACCATATATTTT. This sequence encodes CASSPNVGNTIYF.

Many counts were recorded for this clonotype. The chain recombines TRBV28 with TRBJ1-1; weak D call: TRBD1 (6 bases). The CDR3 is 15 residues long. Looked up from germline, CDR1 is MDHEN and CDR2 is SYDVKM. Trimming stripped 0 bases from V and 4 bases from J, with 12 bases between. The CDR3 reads CASSLWGALGTEAFF. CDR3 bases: TGTGCCAGCAGTTTATGGGGGGCCTTGGGCACTGAAGCTTTCTTT.

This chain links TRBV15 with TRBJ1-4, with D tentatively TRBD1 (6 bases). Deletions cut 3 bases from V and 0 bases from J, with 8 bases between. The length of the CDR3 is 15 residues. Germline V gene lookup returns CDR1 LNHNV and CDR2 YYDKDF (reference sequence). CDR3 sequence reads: CATSRGATTNEKLFF. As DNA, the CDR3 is TGTGCCACCAGCAGGGGGGCTACAACTAATGAAAAACTGTTTTTT.

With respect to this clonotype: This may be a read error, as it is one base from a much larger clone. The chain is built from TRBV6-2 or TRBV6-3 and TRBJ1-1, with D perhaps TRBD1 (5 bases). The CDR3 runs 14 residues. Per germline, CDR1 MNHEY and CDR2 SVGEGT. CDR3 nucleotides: TGTGCCAGTCACCCAGGGCAGGCTACAACTGAAGCTGTCTTT. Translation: CASHPGQATTEAVF.

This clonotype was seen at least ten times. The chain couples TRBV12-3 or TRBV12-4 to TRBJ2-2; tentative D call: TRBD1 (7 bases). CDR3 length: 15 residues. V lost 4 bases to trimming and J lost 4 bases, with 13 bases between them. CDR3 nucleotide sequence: TGTGCCAGCAGTTGGAGGGCAGGGGGCACCGGGGAGCTGTTTTTT. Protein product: CASSWRAGGTGELFF.

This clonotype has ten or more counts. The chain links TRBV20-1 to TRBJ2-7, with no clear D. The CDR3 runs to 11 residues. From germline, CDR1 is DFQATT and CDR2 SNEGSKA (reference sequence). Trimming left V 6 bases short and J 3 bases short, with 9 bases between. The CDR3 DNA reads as TGCAGTGCCGCGGAGAACTACGAGCAGTACTTC. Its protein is CSAAENYEQYF.

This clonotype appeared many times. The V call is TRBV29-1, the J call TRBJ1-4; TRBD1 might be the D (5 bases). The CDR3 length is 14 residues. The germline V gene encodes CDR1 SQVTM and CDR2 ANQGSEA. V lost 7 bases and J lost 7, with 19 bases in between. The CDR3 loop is CSGWMGQDPEKLFF. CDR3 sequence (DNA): TGCAGCGGGTGGATGGGGCAGGATCCTGAAAAACTGTTTTTT.